A single sample gave rise to the 9 T cell receptor beta chains below, sequenced in a study of patients and donors after allogeneic stem cell transplantation. TCRdb independently ran MiXCR on the RT-PCR reads; one entry per CDR3 protein. Of 200,000 to 250,000 distinct CDR3 sequences in the sample, 13% to 15% are singletons; the top ten hold roughly 12%. Sequencing input: blood, either unsorted or a sorted T cell fraction (not recorded which). These receptors all come from a human donor who was either an allogeneic HSCT recipient or a stem cell or donor lymphocyte infusion donor (not recorded which). It is not recorded whose cells these are; they may come from a transplant donor.

The rearrangement joins TRBV5-4 to TRBJ2-3; no clear D gene. Trimming removed 0 bases at V and 4 bases at J, with 6 bases between. Germline CDR1 is SGHNT and CDR2 is YYREEE (reference sequence). The CDR3 is 13 residues long. In nucleotides, the CDR3 is TGTGCCAGCAGCTTGGCCGGGCCAGATACGCAGTATTTT. Translation gives CASSLAGPDTQYF.

The chain carries TRBV5-1 and TRBJ2-1; D possibly corresponds to TRBD2 (6 bases). V was shortened by 6 bases and J by 3 bases, with 13 bases between the two germline ends. The CDR3 extends over 14 amino acids. Per the germline V gene, CDR1 is SGHRS and CDR2 is YFSETQ. DNA for the CDR3: TGCGCCAGCATGAATAGCGGTAACTACAATGAGCAGTTCTTC. Residues: CASMNSGNYNEQFF.

Concerning this clonotype: This may stem from a read error, because a much larger clone lies one nucleotide away. The chain employs TRBV7-2 and TRBJ1-4, with 7 bases fitting TRBD1. CDR3 length: 14 amino acids. CDR1 and CDR2 from the germline V gene are SGHTA and FQGNSA. CDR3 DNA sequence: TGTGCCAGCAGCTCGACAGGGTCTAATAAAAAACTGTTTTTT. This sequence encodes CASSSTGSNKKLFF.

This clonotype was found many times. The gene calls are TRBV5-6 and TRBJ1-2; TRBD1 matches 8 bases. Unmatched junction bases numbered 2, after V lost 1 base and J lost 0 bases. CDR3 length: 15 amino acids. CDR1 SGHDT and CDR2 YYEEEE come from the germline V gene. The CDR3 loop is CASSLTGGANYGYTF. The CDR3 DNA reads TGTGCCAGCAGCTTGACAGGGGGTGCTAACTATGGCTACACCTTC.

This clonotype qualifies as medium-sized. This rearrangement joins TRBV7-9 to TRBJ2-1; 8 nucleotides align to TRBD1. Germline loops: CDR1 SEHNR, CDR2 FQNEAQ (reference sequence). The CDR3 runs 17 residues. V gave up 5 bases and J gave up 7 bases; unmatched junction bases: 16. The CDR3 is CASSPQSRTGFRNEQFF. The CDR3 DNA is TGTGCCAGCAGCCCACAATCAAGGACAGGGTTTAGAAATGAGCAGTTCTTC.

This clonotype turned up a few times. CDR3 in amino acids: CASSDLRFETQYF. The CDR3 DNA reads TGTGCCAGCAGTGACTTACGTTTTGAGACCCAGTACTTC. The J gene is TRBJ2-5, the V gene TRBV2, with D unclear. The CDR3 length is 13 residues. V dropped 3 bases and J dropped 5 bases, with 10 bases sitting between them. Per the germline V gene, CDR1 is SNHLY and CDR2 is FYNNEI.

This CDR3 is CASSFGLWGGTGELFF. The CDR3 DNA reads TGTGCCAGCAGCTTCGGTTTATGGGGTGGAACCGGGGAGCTGTTTTTT. J is TRBJ2-2 and V is TRBV5-4; no firm D call. From germline, CDR1 is SGHNT and CDR2 YYREEE (reference sequence). The CDR3 length is 16 residues. The V and J ends lost 2 bases and 5 bases respectively, with 16 bases between them.

The chain couples TRBV3-1 to TRBJ1-2; unclear D gene. The CDR3 runs 11 residues. The V end was cut by 0 bases, the J end by 10 bases, with 6 bases between. The germline CDR1 and CDR2 sequences are LGHDT and YNNKEL (reference sequence). The CDR3 region is CASSQEKDYTF. DNA of the CDR3: TGTGCCAGCAGCCAAGAAAAGGACTACACCTTC.

This chain connects TRBV5-1 to TRBJ1-1, with D uncertain. V shed 1 base and J shed 0 bases, with 4 bases lying between them. The CDR3 contains 13 residues. Germline CDR1 is SGHRS and CDR2 is YFSETQ. CDR3 coding DNA: TGCGCCAGCAGCTTGAACGTGAACACTGAAGCTTTCTTT. Its translation: CASSLNVNTEAFF.